The clone carrying this T cell receptor beta chain was seen more than once but under ten times. This specimen comes from a study of molecular identifiers for immune sequencing clone quantification. TCRdb ran MiXCR on the PCR reads and lists one entry per CDR3 protein. The sample records some 320,000 distinct CDR3 sequences, about a fifth being singletons. The germline V gene has CDR1 MGHRA and CDR2 YSYEKL. The V gene lost 0 bases and the J gene lost 4 bases, with 4 bases spanning the gap. The CDR3 covers 13 residues. The specimen sequenced was naive CD8+ T cells from blood, with Jurkat cell RNA spiked in. Subset in this sample: FACS-sorted CD8+CD4-CCR7+CD45RA+ naive T cells. This clonotype was obtained from a human donor in good health. Some libraries in this study had Jurkat cell RNA spiked in. V usage is TRBV4-1 and J usage is TRBJ1-5; D gene ambiguous. The CDR3 loop reads CASSQEVNQPQHF. CDR3 nucleotide sequence: TGCGCCAGCAGCCAAGAAGTGAATCAGCCCCAGCATTTT.